This T cell receptor (beta chain) appears in the sequencing data of a study of neurological immune-mediated disorders. From the 5' RACE reads, TCRdb called clonotypes with MiXCR, one entry per CDR3 protein. In the table there are 53,000 or so distinct CDR3 sequences, more than 7% of which are singletons. V was clipped by 2 bases and J by 3 bases; unmatched bases: 13. CDR3 length equals 19 residues. Per germline, CDR1 DFQATT and CDR2 SNEGSKA (reference sequence). Time point indicated: longitudinal time-point 3. There are many counts of this clonotype. The V gene is TRBV20-1, the J gene TRBJ2-1; 13 nucleotides align to TRBD2. The receptor's source is a woman in her thirties or forties in good health. Sequencing input: PBMCs. This CDR3 is CSARPSGTSGILLYNEQFF. The CDR3 DNA is TGCAGTGCTAGACCTTCCGGGACTAGCGGGATCCTTCTCTACAATGAGCAGTTCTTC.